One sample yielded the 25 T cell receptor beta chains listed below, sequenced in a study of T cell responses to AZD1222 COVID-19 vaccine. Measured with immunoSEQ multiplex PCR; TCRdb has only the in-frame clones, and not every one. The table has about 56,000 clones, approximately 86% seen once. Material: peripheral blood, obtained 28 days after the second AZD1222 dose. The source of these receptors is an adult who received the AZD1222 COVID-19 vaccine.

The CDR3 spells CASSPPMTGGRSHFF. The CDR3 DNA follows: TGTGCCAGCTCACCACCGATGACTGGCGGGCGGAGCCATTTCTTC. V and J are TRBV18 and TRBJ2-1, with D possibly matching TRBD2 (5 bases). V was pared by 0 bases and J by 16 bases, with 22 bases between. CDR1 and CDR2 from the germline V gene are KGHSH and LQKENI. The CDR3 is 15 residues long.

CDR3 sequence reads: CASKRQETTSYEQYF. In DNA form, the CDR3 reads TGTGCCAGCAAAAGACAGGAGACCACCTCCTACGAGCAGTACTTC. The chain carries TRBV6-5 and TRBJ2-7, with D perhaps matching TRBD1 (6 bases). Germline V lookup: CDR1 MNHEY, CDR2 SVGAGI. The CDR3 has 15 residues. The germline V and J ends were trimmed by 7 bases and 0 bases, with 16 bases remaining between them.

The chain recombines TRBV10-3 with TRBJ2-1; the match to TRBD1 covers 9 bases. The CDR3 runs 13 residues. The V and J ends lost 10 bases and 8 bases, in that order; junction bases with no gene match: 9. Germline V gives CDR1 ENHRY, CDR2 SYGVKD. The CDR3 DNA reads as TGTGCCACTACGGGACAGGGTTCCCATGAGCAGTTCTTC. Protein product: CATTGQGSHEQFF.

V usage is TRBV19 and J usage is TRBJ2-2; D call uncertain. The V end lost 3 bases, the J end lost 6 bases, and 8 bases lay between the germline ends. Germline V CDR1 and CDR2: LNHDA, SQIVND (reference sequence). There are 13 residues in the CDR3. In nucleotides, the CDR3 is TGTGCCAGTAGTATCGGCTCCCCCGGGGAGCTGTTTTTT. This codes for CASSIGSPGELFF.

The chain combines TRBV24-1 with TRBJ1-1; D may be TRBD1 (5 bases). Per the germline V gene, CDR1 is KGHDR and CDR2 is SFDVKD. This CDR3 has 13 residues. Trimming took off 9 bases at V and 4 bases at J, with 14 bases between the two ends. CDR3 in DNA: TGTGCCACCCTGGGGGAGGGTGGCACTGAAGCTTTCTTT. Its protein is CATLGEGGTEAFF.

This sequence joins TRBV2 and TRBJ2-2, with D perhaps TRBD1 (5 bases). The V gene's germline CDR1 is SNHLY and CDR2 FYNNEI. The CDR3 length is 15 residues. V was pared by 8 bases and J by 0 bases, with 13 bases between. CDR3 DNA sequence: TGTGCCAGCGGATGGAAAGGGGCGAACACCGGGGAGCTGTTTTTT. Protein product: CASGWKGANTGELFF.

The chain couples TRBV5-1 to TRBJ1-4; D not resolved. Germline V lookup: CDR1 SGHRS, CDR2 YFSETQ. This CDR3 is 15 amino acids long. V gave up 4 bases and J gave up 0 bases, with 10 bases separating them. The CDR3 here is CASSPPSATNEKLFF. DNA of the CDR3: TGCGCCAGCAGCCCGCCAAGTGCAACTAATGAAAAACTGTTTTTT.

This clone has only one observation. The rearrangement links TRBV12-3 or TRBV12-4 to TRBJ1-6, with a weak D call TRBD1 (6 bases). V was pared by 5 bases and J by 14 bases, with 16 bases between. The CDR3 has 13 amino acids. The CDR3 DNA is TGTGCCAGCAGTAGGGACATGGGTCAATCCCTCCACTTT. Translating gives CASSRDMGQSLHF.

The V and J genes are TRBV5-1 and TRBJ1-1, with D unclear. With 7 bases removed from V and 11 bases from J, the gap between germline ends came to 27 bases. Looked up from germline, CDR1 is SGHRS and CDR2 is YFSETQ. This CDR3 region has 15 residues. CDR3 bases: TGCGCCAGCGATGGGAGTACCGGGCCCACCGAGAGGGCTTTCTTT. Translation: CASDGSTGPTERAFF.

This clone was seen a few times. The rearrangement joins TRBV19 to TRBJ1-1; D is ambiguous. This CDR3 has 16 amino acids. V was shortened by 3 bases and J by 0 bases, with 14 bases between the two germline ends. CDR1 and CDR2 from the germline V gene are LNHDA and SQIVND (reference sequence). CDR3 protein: CASSIRDLRVNTEAFF. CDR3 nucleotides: TGTGCCAGTAGTATTAGAGACTTACGGGTGAACACTGAAGCTTTCTTT.

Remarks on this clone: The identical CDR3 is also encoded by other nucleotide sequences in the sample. The CDR3 loop is CASSPSGQPQHF. DNA for the CDR3: TGTGCCAGCAGTCCCTCTGGACAGCCCCAGCATTTT. The chain employs TRBV28 and TRBJ1-5; D is unresolved. This CDR3 has 12 amino acids. CDR1 and CDR2 (germline): MDHEN, SYDVKM. The V end lost 5 bases, the J end lost 7 bases, and 9 bases lay between the germline ends. Supplemented by reference TRBV28 and TRBJ1-5, the full variable domain reads DVKVTQSSRYLVKRTGEKVFLECVQDMDHENMFWYRQDPGLGLRLIYFSYDVKMKEKGDIPEGYSVSREKKERFSLILESASTNQTSMYLCASSPSGQPQHFGDGTRLSIL.

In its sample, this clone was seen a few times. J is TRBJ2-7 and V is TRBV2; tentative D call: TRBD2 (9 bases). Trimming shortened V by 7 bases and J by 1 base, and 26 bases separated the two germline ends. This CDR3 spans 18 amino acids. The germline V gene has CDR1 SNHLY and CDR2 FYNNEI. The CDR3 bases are TGTGCCAGCATCGGAGGACAGGGTCTAGCGGGATCGTCCTACGAGCAGTACTTC. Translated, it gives CASIGGQGLAGSSYEQYF.

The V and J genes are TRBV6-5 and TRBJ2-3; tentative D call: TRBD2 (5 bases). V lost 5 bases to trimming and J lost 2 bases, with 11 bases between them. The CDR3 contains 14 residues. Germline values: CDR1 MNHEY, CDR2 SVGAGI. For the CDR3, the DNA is TGTGCCAGCAGTAATAGCGTTTACACAGATACGCAGTATTTT. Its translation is CASSNSVYTDTQYF.

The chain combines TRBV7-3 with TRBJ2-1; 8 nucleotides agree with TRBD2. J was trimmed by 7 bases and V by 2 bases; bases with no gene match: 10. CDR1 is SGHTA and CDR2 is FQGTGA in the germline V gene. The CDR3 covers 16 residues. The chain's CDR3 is CASSLGPGLGQNEQFF. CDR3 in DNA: TGTGCCAGCAGCTTAGGACCGGGACTAGGCCAAAATGAGCAGTTCTTC. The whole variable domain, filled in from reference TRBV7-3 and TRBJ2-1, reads GAGVSQTPSNKVTEKGKYVELRCDPISGHTALYWYRQSLGQGPEFLIYFQGTGAADDSGLPNDRFFAVRPEGSVSTLKIQRTERGDSAVYLCASSLGPGLGQNEQFFGPGTRLTVL.

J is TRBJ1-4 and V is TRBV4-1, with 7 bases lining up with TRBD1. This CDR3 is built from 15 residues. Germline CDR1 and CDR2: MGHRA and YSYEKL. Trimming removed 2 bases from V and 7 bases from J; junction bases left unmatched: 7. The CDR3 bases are TGCGCCAGCAGCCAAACAGGGGATAGAGGTGAAAAACTGTTTTTT. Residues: CASSQTGDRGEKLFF.

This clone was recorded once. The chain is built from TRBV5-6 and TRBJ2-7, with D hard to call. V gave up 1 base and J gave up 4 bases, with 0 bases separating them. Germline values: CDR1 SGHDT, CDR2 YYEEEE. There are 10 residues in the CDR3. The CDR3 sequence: CASSLYEQYF. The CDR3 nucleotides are TGTGCCAGCAGCTTGTACGAGCAGTACTTC.

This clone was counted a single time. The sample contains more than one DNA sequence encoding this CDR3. The CDR3 DNA reads TGTGCCAGTAGTGTACAGGGAGGACAGCCCCAGCATTTT. It translates to CASSVQGGQPQHF. This rearrangement joins TRBV19 to TRBJ1-5, with D maybe TRBD1 (6 bases). CDR3 length: 13 residues. The V gene lost 5 bases and the J gene lost 7 bases, with 12 bases spanning the gap. The germline gives CDR1 LNHDA, CDR2 SQIVND (reference sequence).

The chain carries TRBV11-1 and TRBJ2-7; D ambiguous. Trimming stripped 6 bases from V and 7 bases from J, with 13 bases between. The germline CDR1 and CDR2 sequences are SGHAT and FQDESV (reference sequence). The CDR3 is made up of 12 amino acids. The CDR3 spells CASSSDREEQYF. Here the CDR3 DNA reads TGTGCCAGCAGTTCCGACCGAGAGGAGCAGTACTTC.

The CDR3 spells CASSRTAGYGYTF. The CDR3 bases are TGCGCCAGCAGTCGGACAGCAGGCTATGGCTACACCTTC. This sequence joins TRBV4-3 and TRBJ1-2, with D perhaps matching TRBD1 (6 bases). CDR1 is LGHNA, CDR2 YSLEER, per germline. V shed 6 bases and J shed 4 bases, with 12 bases lying between them. The CDR3 loop spans 13 amino acids.

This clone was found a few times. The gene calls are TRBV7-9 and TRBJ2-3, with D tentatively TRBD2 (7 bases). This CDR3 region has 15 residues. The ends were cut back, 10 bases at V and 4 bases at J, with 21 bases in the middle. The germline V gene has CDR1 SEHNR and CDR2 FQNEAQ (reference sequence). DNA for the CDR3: TGTGCCACGGATAAGCGGGACCCAGGGGCAGATACGCAGTATTTT. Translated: CATDKRDPGADTQYF.

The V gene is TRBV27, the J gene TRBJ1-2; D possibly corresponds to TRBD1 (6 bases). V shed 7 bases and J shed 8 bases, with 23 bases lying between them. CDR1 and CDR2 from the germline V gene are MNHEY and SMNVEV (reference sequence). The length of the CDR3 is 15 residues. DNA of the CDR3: TGTGCCAGCACCACCCGGTTGGGGGGGCTCTGGGGCTACACCTTC. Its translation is CASTTRLGGLWGYTF.

This CDR3 is CASSPRFRRGYGYTF. CDR3 sequence (DNA): TGTGCCAGCAGCCCCCGGTTCCGTAGAGGCTATGGCTACACCTTC. The V and J genes are TRBV28 and TRBJ1-2; D is undetermined. V was trimmed by 6 bases and J by 4 bases, leaving 18 bases between them. CDR1 is MDHEN, CDR2 SYDVKM, per germline. This CDR3 comprises 15 residues.

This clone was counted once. CDR3 bases: TGTGCCAGCGAGGGGCTAGCGGGGGCTGATACGCAGTATTTT. Its protein product is CASEGLAGADTQYF. The V and J genes are TRBV7-2 and TRBJ2-3; TRBD2 matches at 10 bases. Trimming cost V 8 bases and J 6 bases; bases outside gene matches: 8. The CDR3 totals 14 residues. From germline, CDR1 is SGHTA and CDR2 FQGNSA.

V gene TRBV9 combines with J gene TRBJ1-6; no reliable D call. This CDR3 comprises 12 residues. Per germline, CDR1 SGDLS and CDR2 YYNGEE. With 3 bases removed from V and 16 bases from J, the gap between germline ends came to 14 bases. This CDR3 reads CASSGSRWELHF. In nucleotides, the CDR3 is TGTGCCAGCAGCGGGTCGAGGTGGGAGCTCCACTTT.

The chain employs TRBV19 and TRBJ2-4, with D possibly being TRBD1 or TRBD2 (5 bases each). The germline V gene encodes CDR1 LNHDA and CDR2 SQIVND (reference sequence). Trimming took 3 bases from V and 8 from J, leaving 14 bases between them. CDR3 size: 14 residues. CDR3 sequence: CASSIGAEGYIQYF. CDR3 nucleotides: TGTGCCAGTAGTATTGGGGCCGAGGGTTACATTCAGTACTTC.